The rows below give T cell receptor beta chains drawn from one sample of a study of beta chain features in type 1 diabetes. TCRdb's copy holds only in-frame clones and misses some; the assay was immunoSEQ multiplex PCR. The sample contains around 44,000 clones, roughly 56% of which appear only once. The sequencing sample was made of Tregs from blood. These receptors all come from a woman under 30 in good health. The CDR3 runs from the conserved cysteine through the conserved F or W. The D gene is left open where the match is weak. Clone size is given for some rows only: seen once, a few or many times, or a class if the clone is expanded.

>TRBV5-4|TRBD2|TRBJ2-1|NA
CASSPGTSGRSNEQFF
TGTGCCAGCAGCCCGGGGACTAGCGGGCGGTCCAATGAGCAGTTCTTC
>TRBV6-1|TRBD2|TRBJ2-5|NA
CASSEGKALAGVGETQYF
TGTGCCAGCAGTGAAGGCAAGGCGCTAGCGGGAGTCGGGGAGACCCAGTACTTC
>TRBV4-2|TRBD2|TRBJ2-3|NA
CASSQMTGTSIPNTDTQYF
TGTGCCAGCAGCCAGATGACCGGGACTAGCATCCCAAACACAGATACGCAGTATTTT
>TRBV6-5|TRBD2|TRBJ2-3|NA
CASSYSGGDSDTQYF
TGTGCCAGCAGTTACTCGGGAGGGGATTCGGATACGCAGTATTTT
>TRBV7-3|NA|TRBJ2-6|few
CASSSHSGANVLTF
TGTGCCAGCAGCTCCCACTCTGGGGCCAACGTCCTGACTTTC
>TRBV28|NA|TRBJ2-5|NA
CASSLGARPNQETQYF
TGTGCCAGCAGTTTAGGGGCTAGACCTAATCAAGAGACCCAGTACTTC
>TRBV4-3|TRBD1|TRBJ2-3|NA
CASSPATGGWTDTQYF
TGCGCCAGCAGCCCCGCGACAGGGGGCTGGACAGATACGCAGTATTTT
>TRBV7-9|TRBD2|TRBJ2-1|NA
CASSLARTSGNNEQFF
TGTGCCAGCAGCTTAGCAAGGACTAGCGGCAACAATGAGCAGTTCTTC
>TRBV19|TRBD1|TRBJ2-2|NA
CASETRTGRTGELFF
TGTGCCAGTGAAACCAGGACAGGGCGCACCGGGGAGCTGTTTTTT
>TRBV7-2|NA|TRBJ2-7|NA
CASSLAPGLQYEQYF
TGTGCCAGCAGCTTAGCGCCAGGACTTCAATACGAGCAGTACTTC
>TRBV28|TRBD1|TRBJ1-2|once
CASSLRPLGQGTYGYTF
TGTGCCAGCAGTTTACGACCTCTGGGACAGGGAACCTATGGCTACACCTTC
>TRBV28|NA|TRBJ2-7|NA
CASSFRRREQYF
TGTGCCAGCAGTTTTCGGCGGAGGGAGCAGTACTTC
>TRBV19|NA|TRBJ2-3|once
CASSIGRTDTQYF
TGTGCCAGTAGTATAGGCCGGACAGATACGCAGTATTTT
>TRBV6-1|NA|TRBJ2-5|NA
CASSERRDQETQYF
TGTGCCAGCAGTGAACGGAGGGACCAAGAGACCCAGTACTTC
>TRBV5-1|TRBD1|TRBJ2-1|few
CASRLGGTGPHEQFF
TGCGCCAGCAGGCTTGGGGGGACAGGGCCGCATGAGCAGTTCTTC
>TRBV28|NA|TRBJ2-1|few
CASSLPSLVSYNEQFF
TGTGCCAGCAGTTTACCTAGCCTCGTCTCCTACAATGAGCAGTTCTTC
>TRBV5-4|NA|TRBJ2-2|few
CASSLPKGATGELFF
TGTGCCAGCAGCTTGCCAAAAGGGGCCACCGGGGAGCTGTTTTTT
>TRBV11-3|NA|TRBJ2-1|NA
CASSLVDREQFF
TGTGCCAGCAGCTTAGTTGACAGGGAGCAGTTCTTC
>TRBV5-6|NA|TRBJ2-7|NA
CASSFSGRQQYF
TGTGCCAGCAGCTTTTCAGGGAGGCAGCAGTACTTC
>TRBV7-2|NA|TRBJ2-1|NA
CASSFRRGQYNEQFF
TGTGCCAGCAGCTTTCGTCGCGGGCAGTACAATGAGCAGTTCTTC
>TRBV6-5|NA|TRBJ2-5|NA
CASSYQGPETQYF
TGTGCCAGCAGTTACCAGGGCCCAGAGACCCAGTACTTC
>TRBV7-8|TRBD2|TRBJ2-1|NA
CASSLAGTRGVSEQFF
TGTGCCAGCAGCTTAGCTGGGACTAGGGGCGTTAGTGAGCAGTTCTTC
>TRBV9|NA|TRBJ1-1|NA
CASSGPEGSTEAFF
TGTGCCAGCAGCGGCCCGGAGGGTAGCACTGAAGCTTTCTTT
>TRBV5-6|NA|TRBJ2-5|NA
CASSSPSTEGETQYF
TGTGCCAGCAGCTCCCCATCCACGGAGGGGGAGACCCAGTACTTC
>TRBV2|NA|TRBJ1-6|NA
CASSRQGQNSPLHF
TGTGCCAGCAGTCGTCAGGGGCAGAATTCACCCCTCCACTTT
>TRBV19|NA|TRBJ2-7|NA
CASSIPGRYEQYF
TGTGCCAGTAGTATCCCAGGGCGCTACGAGCAGTACTTC
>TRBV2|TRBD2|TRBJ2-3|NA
CASEPPGLAGWTTDTQYF
TGTGCCAGCGAGCCCCCGGGACTAGCGGGATGGACGACAGATACGCAGTATTTT
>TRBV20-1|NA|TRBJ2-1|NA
CSARSYNEQFF
TGCAGTGCTCGCTCCTACAATGAGCAGTTCTTC
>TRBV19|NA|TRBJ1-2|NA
CASSIRRGYGYTF
TGTGCCAGTAGTATCCGCAGGGGCTATGGCTACACCTTC
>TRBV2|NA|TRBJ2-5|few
CASSQILQETQYF
TGTGCCAGCAGTCAGATTTTACAAGAGACCCAGTACTTC
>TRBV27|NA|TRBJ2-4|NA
CASSLEAKNIQYF
TGTGCCAGCAGTCTCGAGGCCAAAAACATTCAGTACTTC
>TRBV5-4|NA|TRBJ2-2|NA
CASSLMRVTGELFF
TGTGCCAGCAGCTTGATGCGGGTCACCGGGGAGCTGTTTTTT
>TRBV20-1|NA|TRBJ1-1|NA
CSARDRGAAFF
TGCAGTGCTAGAGACAGGGGAGCAGCTTTCTTT
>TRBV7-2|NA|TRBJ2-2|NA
CASSLGPGNTGELFF
TGTGCCAGCAGCTTAGGTCCGGGTAACACCGGGGAGCTGTTTTTT
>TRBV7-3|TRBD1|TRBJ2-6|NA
CASSLGQGLRGANVLTF
TGTGCCAGCAGCTTAGGACAGGGGCTCCGTGGGGCCAACGTCCTGACTTTC
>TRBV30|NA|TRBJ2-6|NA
CASGHGGSGANVLTF
TGTGCCTCCGGACACGGGGGCTCTGGGGCCAACGTCCTGACTTTC
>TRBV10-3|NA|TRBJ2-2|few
CAIGTGSNTGELFF
TGTGCCATCGGAACAGGGTCCAACACCGGGGAGCTGTTTTTT
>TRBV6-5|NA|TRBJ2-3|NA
CASSKSRDTQYF
TGTGCCAGCAGTAAAAGTCGGGATACGCAGTATTTT
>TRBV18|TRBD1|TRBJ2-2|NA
CASSLTSGTGNTGELFF
TGTGCCAGCTCGCTCACTTCCGGGACAGGGAACACCGGGGAGCTGTTTTTT
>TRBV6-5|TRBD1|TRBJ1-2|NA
CASSNPTGRGYTF
TGTGCCAGCAGTAACCCGACAGGGCGCGGCTACACCTTC
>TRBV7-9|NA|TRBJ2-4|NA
CASSLSSAAKNIQYF
TGTGCCAGCAGCTTATCCTCTGCGGCCAAAAACATTCAGTACTTC
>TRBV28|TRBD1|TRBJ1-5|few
CASSLKQGAFLNQPQHF
TGTGCCAGCAGTTTAAAACAGGGGGCTTTTCTTAATCAGCCCCAGCATTTT
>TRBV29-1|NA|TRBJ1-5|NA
CSVKHRDNQPQHF
TGCAGCGTGAAACACAGGGACAATCAGCCCCAGCATTTT
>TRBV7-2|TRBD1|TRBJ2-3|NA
CASSLDRGRPDTQYF
TGTGCCAGCAGCTTAGACAGGGGGCGCCCAGATACGCAGTATTTT